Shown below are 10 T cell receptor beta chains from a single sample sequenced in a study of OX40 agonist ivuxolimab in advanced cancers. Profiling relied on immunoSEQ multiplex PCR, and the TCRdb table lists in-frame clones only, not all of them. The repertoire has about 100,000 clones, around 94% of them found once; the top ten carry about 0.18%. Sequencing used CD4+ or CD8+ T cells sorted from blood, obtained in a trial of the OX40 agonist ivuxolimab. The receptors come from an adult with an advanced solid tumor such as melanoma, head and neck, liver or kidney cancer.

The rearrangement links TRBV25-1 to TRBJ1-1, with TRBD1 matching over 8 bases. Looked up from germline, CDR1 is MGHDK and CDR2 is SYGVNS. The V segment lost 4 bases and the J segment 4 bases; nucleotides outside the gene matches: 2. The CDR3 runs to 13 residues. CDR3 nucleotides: TGTGCCAGCAGTGCCGACAGGGGCACTGAAGCTTTCTTT. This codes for CASSADRGTEAFF.

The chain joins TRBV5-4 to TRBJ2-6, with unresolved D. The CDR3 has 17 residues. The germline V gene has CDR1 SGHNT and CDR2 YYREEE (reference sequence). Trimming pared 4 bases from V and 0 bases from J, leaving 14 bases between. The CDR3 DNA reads TGTGCCAGCAGCCCCCCGTTCCCCAGCTCTGGGGCCAACGTCCTGACTTTC. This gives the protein CASSPPFPSSGANVLTF.

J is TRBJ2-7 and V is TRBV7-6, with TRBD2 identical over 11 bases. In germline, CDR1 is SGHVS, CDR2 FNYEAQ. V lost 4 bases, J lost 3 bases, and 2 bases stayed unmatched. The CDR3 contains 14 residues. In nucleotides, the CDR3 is TGTGCCAGCAGCTCGACTAGCGGGGTCTACGAGCAGTACTTC. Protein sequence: CASSSTSGVYEQYF.

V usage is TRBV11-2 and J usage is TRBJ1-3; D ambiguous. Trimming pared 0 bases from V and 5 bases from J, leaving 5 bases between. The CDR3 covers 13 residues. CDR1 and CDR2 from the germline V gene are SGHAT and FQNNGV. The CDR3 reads CASSLDTRNTIYF. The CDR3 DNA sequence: TGTGCCAGCAGCTTAGACACCAGAAACACCATATATTTT.

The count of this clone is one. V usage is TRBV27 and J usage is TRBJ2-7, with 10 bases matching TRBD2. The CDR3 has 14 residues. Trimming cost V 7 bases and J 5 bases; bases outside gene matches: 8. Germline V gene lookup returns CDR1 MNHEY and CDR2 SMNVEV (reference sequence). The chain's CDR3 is CASKPGLATDEQYF. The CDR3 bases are TGTGCCAGCAAGCCGGGACTAGCGACCGACGAGCAGTACTTC.

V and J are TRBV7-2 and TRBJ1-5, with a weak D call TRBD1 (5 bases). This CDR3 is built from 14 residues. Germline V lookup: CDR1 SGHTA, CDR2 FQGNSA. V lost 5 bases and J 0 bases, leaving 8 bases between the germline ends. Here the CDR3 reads CASSQGYSNQPQHF. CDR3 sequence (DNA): TGTGCCAGCAGCCAGGGATATAGCAATCAGCCCCAGCATTTT.

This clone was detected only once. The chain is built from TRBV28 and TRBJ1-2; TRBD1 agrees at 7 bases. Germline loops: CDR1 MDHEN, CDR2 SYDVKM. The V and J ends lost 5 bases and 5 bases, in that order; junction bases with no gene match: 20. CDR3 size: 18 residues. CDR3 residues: CASSRDPPKRTGGYGYTF. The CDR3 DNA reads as TGTGCCAGCAGTCGCGACCCACCAAAAAGGACAGGAGGGTATGGCTACACCTTC.

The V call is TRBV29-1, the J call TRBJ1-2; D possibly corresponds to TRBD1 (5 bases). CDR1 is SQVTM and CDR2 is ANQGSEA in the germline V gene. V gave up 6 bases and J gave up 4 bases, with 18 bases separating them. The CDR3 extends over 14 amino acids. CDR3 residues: CSVKSQGGVYGYTF. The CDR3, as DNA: TGCAGCGTCAAATCCCAGGGTGGGGTCTATGGCTACACCTTC.

The CDR3 region has the DNA TGTGCCAGCAGCGTGCGGGGAATATACGCAGATACGCAGTATTTT. Protein sequence: CASSVRGIYADTQYF. The chain is built from TRBV9 and TRBJ2-3, with D tentatively TRBD2 (6 bases). CDR1 is SGDLS and CDR2 is YYNGEE in the germline V gene. The CDR3 has 15 amino acids. The V gene lost 2 bases and the J gene lost 4 bases, with 14 bases spanning the gap.

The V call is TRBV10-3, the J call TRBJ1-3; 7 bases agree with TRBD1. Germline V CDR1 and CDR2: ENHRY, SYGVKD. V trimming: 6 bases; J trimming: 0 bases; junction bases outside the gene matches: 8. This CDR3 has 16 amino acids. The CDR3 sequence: CAISAGQPLSGNTIYF. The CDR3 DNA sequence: TGTGCCATCAGCGCGGGACAGCCTCTCTCTGGAAACACCATATATTTT.